Below, 20 T cell receptor beta chains from the same sample are listed, as sequenced in a study of OX40 agonist ivuxolimab in advanced cancers. Measured with immunoSEQ multiplex PCR; TCRdb has only the in-frame clones, and not every one. The sample records some 21,000 clones, 88% being singletons. This material consisted of CD4+ or CD8+ T cells sorted from blood, taken in a trial of the OX40 agonist ivuxolimab. The receptor source for this set is an adult with an advanced solid tumor such as melanoma, head and neck, liver or kidney cancer.

This chain links TRBV15 with TRBJ1-5; 9 bases are a match to TRBD1. CDR3 length: 15 residues. The ends lost 6 bases at V and 0 bases at J; junction bases unmatched: 3. Germline CDR1 reads LNHNV; CDR2 reads YYDKDF (reference sequence). The CDR3 loop reads CATRTGGYSNQPQHF. Here the CDR3 DNA reads TGTGCCACCAGGACAGGGGGGTATAGCAATCAGCCCCAGCATTTT.

The chain recombines TRBV16 with TRBJ2-1; D might be TRBD2 (6 bases). This CDR3 contains 18 residues. Germline V lookup: CDR1 KGHSY, CDR2 FQNENV. V lost 1 base and J 4 bases, leaving 20 bases between the germline ends. The chain's CDR3 is CASSQWPPLAELYNEQFF. Here the CDR3 DNA reads TGTGCCAGCAGCCAATGGCCCCCCTTAGCGGAGTTATACAATGAGCAGTTCTTC.

V is TRBV10-3 and J is TRBJ1-2, with TRBD1 as a possible D gene (5 bases). Looked up from germline, CDR1 is ENHRY and CDR2 is SYGVKD. V dropped 0 bases and J dropped 3 bases, with 8 bases sitting between them. The CDR3 runs to 14 residues. The CDR3 sequence: CAISESGGDYGYTF. DNA of the CDR3: TGTGCCATCAGTGAGTCTGGGGGGGACTATGGCTACACCTTC.

In its sample, this clone ranks as medium-sized. The V call is TRBV9, the J call TRBJ1-1; D is possibly TRBD1 (6 bases). Trimming removed 3 bases from V and 3 bases from J, with 12 bases in between. This CDR3 is built from 14 residues. Germline lookup yields CDR1 SGDLS and CDR2 YYNGEE. The DNA for the CDR3 is TGTGCCAGCAGCGGGGGGCAGGTATACACTGAAGCTTTCTTT. It is translated as CASSGGQVYTEAFF. The full variable domain, its missing parts supplied by reference TRBV9 and TRBJ1-1, is DSGVTQTPKHLITATGQRVTLRCSPRSGDLSVYWYQQSLDQGLQFLIQYYNGEERAKGNILERFSAQQFPDLHSELNLSSLELGDSALYFCASSGGQVYTEAFFGQGTRLTVV.

The chain combines TRBV19 with TRBJ1-1; 8 bases align to TRBD1. CDR3 length equals 14 residues. Trimming took 3 bases from V and 6 from J; bases not matched to a gene: 6. Germline V gives CDR1 LNHDA, CDR2 SQIVND (reference sequence). DNA for the CDR3: TGTGCCAGTAGTATTACAGGGGGAGGTGCTGAAGCTTTCTTT. Translated: CASSITGGGAEAFF.

This chain connects TRBV6-4 to TRBJ2-7; D gene uncertain. Germline CDR1 reads MRHNA; CDR2 reads SNTAGT. V gave up 8 bases and J gave up 0 bases, with 2 bases separating them. CDR3 size: 10 residues. This CDR3 is CASDSYEQYF. As DNA, the CDR3 is TGTGCCAGCGACTCCTACGAGCAGTACTTC.

The chain employs TRBV12-5 and TRBJ2-1, with D uncertain. Trimming removed 7 bases at V and 4 bases at J, with 17 bases between. CDR1 LGHNT and CDR2 FRNRAP come from the germline V gene. The CDR3 length is 15 residues. Written as DNA, the CDR3 is TGTGCTAGTGCCCGCCTAGAGTACGGTTACAATGAGCAGTTCTTC. Translated, it gives CASARLEYGYNEQFF.

The V gene is TRBV2, the J gene TRBJ1-2; weak D call: TRBD1 (5 bases). Germline CDR1 is SNHLY and CDR2 is FYNNEI. This CDR3 is 14 amino acids long. The V and J ends lost 8 bases and 3 bases respectively, with 16 bases between them. The CDR3 bases are TGTGCCAGCCCCCTCGGGGGAAGAGACTATGGCTACACCTTC. Translated, it gives CASPLGGRDYGYTF.

The CDR3 loop reads CASSGGLAQPYEQYF. CDR3 nucleotides: TGTGCCAGCAGCGGGGGACTAGCGCAACCCTACGAGCAGTACTTC. V gene TRBV6-5 combines with J gene TRBJ2-7; 10 bases are shared with TRBD2. Looked up from germline, CDR1 is MNHEY and CDR2 is SVGAGI. Unmatched junction bases numbered 7, after V lost 6 bases and J lost 2 bases. The CDR3 contains 15 residues.

The rearrangement joins TRBV2 to TRBJ2-1, with 11 nucleotides matching TRBD2. In germline, CDR1 is SNHLY, CDR2 FYNNEI. This CDR3 is built from 17 residues. The junction had 5 bases not matched to a gene; V was cut back by 4 bases and J by 0 bases. The CDR3 reads CASSVTSGGSSYNEQFF. DNA of the CDR3: TGTGCCAGCAGTGTAACTAGCGGGGGAAGCTCCTACAATGAGCAGTTCTTC.

This clone was seen only a few times. This chain links TRBV9 with TRBJ2-1; 11 nucleotides match TRBD2. The V segment lost 10 bases and the J segment 9 bases; nucleotides outside the gene matches: 6. The CDR3 totals 12 residues. The V gene's germline CDR1 is SGDLS and CDR2 YYNGEE. The CDR3 reads CASRLAGSEQFF. The CDR3 coding sequence is TGTGCCTCCAGACTAGCGGGAAGTGAGCAGTTCTTC.

The chain uses TRBV4-1 and TRBJ2-7; TRBD1 matches at 9 bases. This CDR3 has 14 amino acids. V trimming: 3 bases; J trimming: 7 bases; junction bases outside the gene matches: 7. Germline-derived CDR1 and CDR2 are MGHRA and YSYEKL. In DNA, the CDR3 is TGCGCCAGCAGCCAGATACAGGGGGCGGGGGAGCAGTACTTC. Translation: CASSQIQGAGEQYF.

V gene TRBV4-2 combines with J gene TRBJ2-7; tentatively, D is TRBD1 (6 bases). CDR1 and CDR2 (germline): LGHNA, YNFKEQ. The V and J ends lost 4 bases and 2 bases respectively, with 6 bases between them. The CDR3 runs to 12 residues. CDR3 DNA sequence: TGTGCCAGCAGCCCAGGGGCCTACGAGCAGTACTTC. Translating gives CASSPGAYEQYF.

V usage is TRBV29-1 and J usage is TRBJ2-1; D gene ambiguous. The CDR3 contains 11 residues. Germline V lookup: CDR1 SQVTM, CDR2 ANQGSEA. With 5 bases removed from V and 7 bases from J, the gap between germline ends came to 9 bases. CDR3 amino acids: CSVLVPNEQFF. In DNA, the CDR3 is TGCAGCGTTCTAGTACCGAATGAGCAGTTCTTC.

The rearrangement uses TRBV7-6 and TRBJ2-2, with unresolved D. Trimming took off 5 bases at V and 5 bases at J, with 12 bases between the two ends. Per the germline V gene, CDR1 is SGHVS and CDR2 is FNYEAQ. The CDR3 sequence is 14 residues long. This CDR3 is CASSLETRTGELFF. The CDR3 region has the DNA TGTGCCAGCAGCCTGGAGACCCGAACCGGGGAGCTGTTTTTT.

This clone showed up just once. This chain connects TRBV27 to TRBJ2-7; D may be TRBD2 (5 bases). Trimming took off 8 bases at V and 6 bases at J, with 23 bases between the two ends. CDR3 length: 15 residues. The germline gives CDR1 MNHEY, CDR2 SMNVEV (reference sequence). The CDR3 reads CASRKAGEFVPEQYF. CDR3 nucleotides: TGTGCCAGCCGAAAGGCCGGGGAGTTCGTTCCCGAGCAGTACTTC.

The genes are TRBV27 and TRBJ2-7; 14 bases are shared with TRBD2. This CDR3 region has 17 residues. J lost 6 bases, V lost 5 bases, and 12 bases had no gene match. The germline V gene encodes CDR1 MNHEY and CDR2 SMNVEV (reference sequence). This chain's CDR3 is CASSPSTSGRAMREQYF. The CDR3 nucleotides are TGTGCCAGCAGTCCTTCGACTAGCGGGAGGGCCATGCGCGAGCAGTACTTC.

The chain recombines TRBV7-6 with TRBJ2-1; 8 nucleotides match TRBD2. The junction had 3 bases not matched to a gene; V was cut back by 1 base and J by 7 bases. CDR1 is SGHVS, CDR2 FNYEAQ, per germline. This CDR3 comprises 14 residues. The CDR3 DNA sequence: TGTGCCAGCAGCTTAGGCGGGGGGACAAATGAGCAGTTCTTC. Protein: CASSLGGGTNEQFF.

This chain joins TRBV10-3 and TRBJ2-1; 11 bases align to TRBD2. CDR1 and CDR2 (germline): ENHRY, SYGVKD. The CDR3 totals 14 residues. Germline trimming cut 5 bases from V and 6 bases from J; bases unmatched to any gene: 3. Written as DNA, the CDR3 is TGTGCCATCAGTTCTGGACTAGCGGGCAATGAGCAGTTCTTC. It specifies CAISSGLAGNEQFF.

CDR3 residues: CASSYGPPNHQPQHF. CDR3 DNA sequence: TGTGCCAGCAGTTATGGGCCCCCGAACCATCAGCCCCAGCATTTT. The chain joins TRBV6-5 to TRBJ1-5; D uncertain. The V end was cut by 3 bases, the J end by 5 bases, with 14 bases between. This CDR3 has 15 residues. Germline V gene sequence: CDR1 MNHEY, CDR2 SVGAGI.